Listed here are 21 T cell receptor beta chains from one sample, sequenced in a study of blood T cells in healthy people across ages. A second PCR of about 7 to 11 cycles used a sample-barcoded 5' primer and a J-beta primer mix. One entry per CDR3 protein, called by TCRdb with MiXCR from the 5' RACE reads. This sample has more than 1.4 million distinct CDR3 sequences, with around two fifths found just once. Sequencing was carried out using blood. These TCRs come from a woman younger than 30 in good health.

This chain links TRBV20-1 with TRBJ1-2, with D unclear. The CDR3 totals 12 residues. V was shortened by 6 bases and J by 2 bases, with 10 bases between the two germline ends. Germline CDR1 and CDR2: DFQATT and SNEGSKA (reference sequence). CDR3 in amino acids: CSAPTPNYGYTF. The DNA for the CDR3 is TGCAGTGCCCCTACACCGAACTATGGCTACACCTTC.

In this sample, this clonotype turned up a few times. The CDR3 loop is CAISESEREQFF. The DNA for the CDR3 is TGTGCCATCAGTGAGTCGGAGCGTGAGCAGTTCTTC. The chain couples TRBV10-3 to TRBJ2-1, with no clear D. Germline values: CDR1 ENHRY, CDR2 SYGVKD. This CDR3 comprises 12 residues. Trimming pared 0 bases from V and 9 bases from J, leaving 6 bases between.

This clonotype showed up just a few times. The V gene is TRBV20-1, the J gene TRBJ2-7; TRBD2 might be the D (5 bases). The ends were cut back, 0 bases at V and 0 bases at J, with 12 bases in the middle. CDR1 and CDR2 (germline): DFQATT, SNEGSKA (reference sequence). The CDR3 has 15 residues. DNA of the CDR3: TGCAGTGCTAGAGATCGTGAGGGATCCTCCTACGAGCAGTACTTC. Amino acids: CSARDREGSSYEQYF.

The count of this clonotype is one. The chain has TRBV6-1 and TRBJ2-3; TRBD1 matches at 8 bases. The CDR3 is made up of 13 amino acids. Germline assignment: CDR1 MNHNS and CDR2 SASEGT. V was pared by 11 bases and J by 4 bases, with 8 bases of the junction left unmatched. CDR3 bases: TGTGCCCTCGGGACAGGACACGCAGATACGCAGTATTTT. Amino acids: CALGTGHADTQYF.

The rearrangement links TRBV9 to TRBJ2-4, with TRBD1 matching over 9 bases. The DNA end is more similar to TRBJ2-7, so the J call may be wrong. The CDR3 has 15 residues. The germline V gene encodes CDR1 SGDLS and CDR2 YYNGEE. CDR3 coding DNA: TGTGCCAGCAGCGCAGGACCGGGACAGGGAGGCGAGCAGTACTTC. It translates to CASSAGPGQGGEQYF.

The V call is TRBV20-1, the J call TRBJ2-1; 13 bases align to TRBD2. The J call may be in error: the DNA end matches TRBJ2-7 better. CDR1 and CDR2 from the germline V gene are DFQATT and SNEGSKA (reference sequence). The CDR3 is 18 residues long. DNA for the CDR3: TGCAGTGCTTCCGGGACTAGCGGGGAAAGATACTCCTACAATGAGCAGTACTTC. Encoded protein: CSASGTSGERYSYNEQYF.

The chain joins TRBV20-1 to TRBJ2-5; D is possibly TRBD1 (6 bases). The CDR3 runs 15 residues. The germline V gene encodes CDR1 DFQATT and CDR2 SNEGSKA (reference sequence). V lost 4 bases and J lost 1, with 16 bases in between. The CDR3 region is CSANIPGGSQETQYF. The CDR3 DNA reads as TGCAGTGCTAATATACCTGGGGGCAGCCAAGAGACCCAGTACTTC.

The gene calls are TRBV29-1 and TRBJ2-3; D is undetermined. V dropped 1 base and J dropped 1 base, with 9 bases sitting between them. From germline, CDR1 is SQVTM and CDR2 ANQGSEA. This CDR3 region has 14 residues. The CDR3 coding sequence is TGCAGCGTTGAAGCTCCCTGGCGCACAGATACGCAGTATTTT. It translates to CSVEAPWRTDTQYF.

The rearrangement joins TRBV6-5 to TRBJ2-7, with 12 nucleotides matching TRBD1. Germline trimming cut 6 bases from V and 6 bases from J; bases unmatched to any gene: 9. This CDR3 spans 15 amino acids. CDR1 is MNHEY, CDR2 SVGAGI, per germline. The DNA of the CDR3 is TGTGCCAGCAGCGTTGGGACAGGGGGCGCGGGCGAGCAGTACTTC. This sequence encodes CASSVGTGGAGEQYF.

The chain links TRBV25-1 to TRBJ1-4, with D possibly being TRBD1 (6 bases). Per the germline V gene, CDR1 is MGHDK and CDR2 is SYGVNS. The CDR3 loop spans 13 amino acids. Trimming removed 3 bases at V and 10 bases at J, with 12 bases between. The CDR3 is CASSDYPRGKLFF. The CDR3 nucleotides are TGTGCCAGCAGTGACTACCCCAGGGGAAAACTGTTTTTT.

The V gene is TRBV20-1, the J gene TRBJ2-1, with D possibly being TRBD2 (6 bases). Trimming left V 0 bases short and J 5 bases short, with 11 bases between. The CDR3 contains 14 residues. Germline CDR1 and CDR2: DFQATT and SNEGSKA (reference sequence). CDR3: CSARDRGKNNEQFF. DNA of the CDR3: TGCAGTGCTAGAGATCGCGGGAAAAACAATGAGCAGTTCTTC.

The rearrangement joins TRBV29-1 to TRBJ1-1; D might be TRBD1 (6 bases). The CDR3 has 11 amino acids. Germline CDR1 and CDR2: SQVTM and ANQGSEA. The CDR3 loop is CSGGRNTEAFF. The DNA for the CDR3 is TGCAGTGGGGGGCGGAACACTGAAGCTTTCTTT.

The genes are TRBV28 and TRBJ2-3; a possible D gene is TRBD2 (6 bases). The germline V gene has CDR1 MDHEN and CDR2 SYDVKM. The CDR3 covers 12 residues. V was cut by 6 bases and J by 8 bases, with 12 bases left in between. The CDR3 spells CASRTSLGTQYF. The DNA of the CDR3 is TGTGCCAGCAGAACTAGCCTAGGTACGCAGTATTTT.

The CDR3: CASSSLWAGTYEQYF. As DNA, the CDR3 is TGTGCCAGCAGCTCTTTGTGGGCCGGGACCTACGAGCAGTACTTC. This sequence joins TRBV7-2 and TRBJ2-7, with D maybe TRBD2 (5 bases). Germline values: CDR1 SGHTA, CDR2 FQGNSA. The CDR3 contains 15 residues. V was cut by 4 bases and J by 2 bases, with 15 bases left in between.

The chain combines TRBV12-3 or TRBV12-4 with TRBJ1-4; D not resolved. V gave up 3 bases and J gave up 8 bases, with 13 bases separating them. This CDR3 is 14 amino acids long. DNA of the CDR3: TGTGCCAGCAGTTTTCGGGTTCGGGAGGAAAAACTGTTTTTT. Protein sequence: CASSFRVREEKLFF.

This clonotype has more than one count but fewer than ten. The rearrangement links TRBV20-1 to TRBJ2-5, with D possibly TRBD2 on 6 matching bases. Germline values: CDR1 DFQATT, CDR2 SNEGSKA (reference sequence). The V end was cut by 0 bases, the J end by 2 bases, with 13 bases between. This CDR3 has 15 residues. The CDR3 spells CSAREPGLPQETQYF. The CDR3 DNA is TGCAGTGCTAGAGAACCGGGACTCCCACAAGAGACCCAGTACTTC.

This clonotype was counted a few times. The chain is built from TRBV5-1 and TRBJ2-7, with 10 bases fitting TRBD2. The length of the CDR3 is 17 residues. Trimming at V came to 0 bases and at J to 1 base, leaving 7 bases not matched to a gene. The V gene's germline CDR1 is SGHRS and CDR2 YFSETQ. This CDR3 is CASSLVPSGGRSYEQYF. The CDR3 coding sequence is TGCGCCAGCAGCTTGGTGCCTAGCGGGGGAAGGTCCTACGAGCAGTACTTC. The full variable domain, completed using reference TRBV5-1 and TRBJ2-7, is KAGVTQTPRYLIKTRGQQVTLSCSPISGHRSVSWYQQTPGQGLQFLFEYFSETQRNKGNFPGRFSGRQFSNSRSEMNVSTLELGDSALYLCASSLVPSGGRSYEQYFGPGTRLTVT.

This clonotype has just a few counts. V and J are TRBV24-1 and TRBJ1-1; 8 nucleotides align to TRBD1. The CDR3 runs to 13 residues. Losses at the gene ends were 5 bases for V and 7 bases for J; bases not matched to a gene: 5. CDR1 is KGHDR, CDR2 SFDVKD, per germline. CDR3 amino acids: CATSAKDRDEAFF. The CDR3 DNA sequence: TGTGCCACCAGTGCTAAGGACAGGGATGAAGCTTTCTTT.

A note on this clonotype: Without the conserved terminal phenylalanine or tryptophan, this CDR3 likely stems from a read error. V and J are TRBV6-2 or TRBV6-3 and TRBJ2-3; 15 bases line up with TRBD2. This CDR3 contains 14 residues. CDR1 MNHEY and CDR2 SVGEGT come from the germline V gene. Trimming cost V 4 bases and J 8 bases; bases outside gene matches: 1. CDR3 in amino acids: CASSSGLAGGTQYS. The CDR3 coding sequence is TGTGCCAGCAGTTCGGGACTAGCGGGGGGTACGCAGTATTCT.

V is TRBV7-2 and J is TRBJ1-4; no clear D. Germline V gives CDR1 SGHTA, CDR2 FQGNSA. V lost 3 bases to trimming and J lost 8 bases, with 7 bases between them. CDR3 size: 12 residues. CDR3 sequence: CASSLYREKLFF. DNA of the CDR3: TGTGCCAGCAGCTTGTATAGGGAAAAACTGTTTTTT.

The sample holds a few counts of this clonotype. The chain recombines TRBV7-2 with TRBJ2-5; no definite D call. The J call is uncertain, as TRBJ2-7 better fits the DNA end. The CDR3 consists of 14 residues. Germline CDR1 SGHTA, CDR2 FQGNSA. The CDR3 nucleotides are TGTGCCAGCAGCTTAGCGGCCAGAGACTACGAGCAGTACTTC. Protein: CASSLAARDYEQYF.